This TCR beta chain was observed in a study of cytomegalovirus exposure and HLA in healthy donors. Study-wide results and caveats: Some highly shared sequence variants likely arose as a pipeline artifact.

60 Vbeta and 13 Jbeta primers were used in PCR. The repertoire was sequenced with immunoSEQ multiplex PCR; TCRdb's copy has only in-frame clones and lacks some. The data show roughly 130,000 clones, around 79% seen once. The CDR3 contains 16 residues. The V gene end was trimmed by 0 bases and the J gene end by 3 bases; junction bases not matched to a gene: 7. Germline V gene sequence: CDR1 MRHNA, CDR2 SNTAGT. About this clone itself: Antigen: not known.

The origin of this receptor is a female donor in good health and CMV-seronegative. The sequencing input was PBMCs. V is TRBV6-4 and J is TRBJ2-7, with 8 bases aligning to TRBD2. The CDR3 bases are TGTGCCAGCAGTGACTCAGAGGTGGCGGGGGGCTACGAGCAGTACTTC. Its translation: CASSDSEVAGGYEQYF.